The 19 T cell receptor beta chains in this list originate from one sample, sequenced in a study of T cells in Graves' hyperthyroidism and ophthalmopathy. TCR beta CDR3 regions were amplified from RNA. A first-round RT-PCR of the TCR CDR3 used the HTBI primer set. Each CDR3 protein is one row after TCRdb ran MiXCR on the multiplex PCR reads. The data hold around 450,000 distinct CDR3 sequences, with approximately 15% observed a single time. The sample comprised blood. The receptor set was obtained from a young woman with Graves' hyperthyroidism.

The rearrangement links TRBV18 to TRBJ2-7; 8 positions agree with TRBD1. The CDR3 length is 15 residues. Per the germline V gene, CDR1 is KGHSH and CDR2 is LQKENI. Trimming at V came to 4 bases and at J to 2 bases, leaving 7 bases not matched to a gene. The CDR3 region has the DNA TGTGCCAGCTCACAAGGGACAGGAGAACCCTACGAGCAGTACTTC. Translation gives CASSQGTGEPYEQYF.

This clonotype was seen repeatedly, ten times or more. The chain has TRBV28 and TRBJ2-7, with D possibly being TRBD1 (5 bases). Trimming cost V 5 bases and J 3 bases, with 8 bases left between them. This CDR3 spans 12 amino acids. Germline CDR1 reads MDHEN; CDR2 reads SYDVKM. The CDR3 nucleotides are TGTGCCAGCAGTGAACAGGTCTACGAGCAGTACTTC. Protein product: CASSEQVYEQYF.

Many counts were recorded for this clonotype. The gene calls are TRBV6-1 and TRBJ2-4, with 7 bases fitting TRBD1. The CDR3 has 12 amino acids. Germline CDR1 reads MNHNS; CDR2 reads SASEGT. With V trimmed by 5 bases and J by 9 bases, 4 bases remained unmatched. The CDR3 coding sequence is TGTGCCAGCAGTCCCGGGACAGCCATTCAGTACTTC. Its protein is CASSPGTAIQYF.

This clonotype was found many times. This chain links TRBV20-1 with TRBJ2-5, with 7 bases matching TRBD1. V was clipped by 1 base and J by 2 bases; unmatched bases: 13. CDR1 is DFQATT and CDR2 is SNEGSKA in the germline V gene (reference sequence). The CDR3 sequence is 17 residues long. The CDR3 here is CSARVSWGRGSQETQYF. The CDR3 DNA sequence: TGCAGTGCTAGAGTGTCATGGGGCAGGGGGTCGCAAGAGACCCAGTACTTC.

A word on this clonotype: A read error is possible here, since a much larger clone lies one base away. The chain has TRBV20-1 and TRBJ2-1; D gene unclear. Germline V gives CDR1 DFQATT, CDR2 SNEGSKA (reference sequence). The CDR3 consists of 15 residues. CDR3 residues: CSARDWGRPNNERFF. The CDR3 DNA follows: TGCAGTGCTAGAGATTGGGGTAGGCCCAACAATGAGCGGTTCTTC.

The chain joins TRBV4-1 to TRBJ1-2; TRBD1 agrees at 9 bases. V shed 4 bases and J 2 bases; nucleotides not matched to a gene: 5. This CDR3 has 15 residues. Germline V lookup: CDR1 MGHRA, CDR2 YSYEKL. In DNA form, the CDR3 reads TGCGCCAGCAGCCTTTGGACAGGGGACAACTATGGCTACACCTTC. Translation gives CASSLWTGDNYGYTF.

This clonotype came up many times. V usage is TRBV28 and J usage is TRBJ2-7, with TRBD1 identical over 8 bases. Germline-derived CDR1 and CDR2 are MDHEN and SYDVKM. V was pared by 3 bases and J by 1 base, with 2 bases of the junction left unmatched. CDR3 size: 14 residues. This chain's CDR3 is CASSFTGGSYEQYF. The CDR3 DNA is TGTGCCAGCAGTTTTACAGGGGGATCCTACGAGCAGTACTTC.

Written as DNA, the CDR3 is TGTGCCAGCAGCTTAGAGATGCCCCTATCCCGAGACTACACCTTC. It codes for CASSLEMPLSRDYTF. The chain couples TRBV7-9 to TRBJ1-2, with D unresolved. V lost 1 base and J 10 bases, leaving 19 bases between the germline ends. The CDR3 consists of 15 residues. Germline values: CDR1 SEHNR, CDR2 FQNEAQ (reference sequence).

This clonotype appeared many times. The chain links TRBV14 to TRBJ1-6, with D uncertain. This CDR3 is built from 13 residues. CDR1 is SGHDN and CDR2 is FVKESK in the germline V gene. V lost 0 bases to trimming and J lost 13 bases, with 10 bases between them. CDR3 DNA: TGTGCCAGCAGCCAAGATCTTCTCCAGCCCCTCCACTTT. Residues: CASSQDLLQPLHF. The whole variable domain, filled in from reference TRBV14 and TRBJ1-6, reads EAGVTQFPSHSVIEKGQTVTLRCDPISGHDNLYWYRRVMGKEIKFLLHFVKESKQDESGMPNNRFLAERTGGTYSTLKVQPAELEDSGVYFCASSQDLLQPLHFGNGTRLTVT.

The V call is TRBV7-9, the J call TRBJ2-3; no reliable D call. Trimming removed 2 bases from V and 4 bases from J, with 10 bases in between. Germline V gene lookup returns CDR1 SEHNR and CDR2 FQNEAQ (reference sequence). The CDR3 is made up of 14 amino acids. The CDR3 DNA is TGTGCCAGCAGCTTATTCAACAACCCAGATACGCAGTATTTT. Its translation is CASSLFNNPDTQYF.

This clonotype was detected ten times or more. V and J are TRBV2 and TRBJ1-1; D gene uncertain. The CDR3 has 13 amino acids. V was trimmed by 8 bases and J by 0 bases, leaving 10 bases between them. The germline V gene has CDR1 SNHLY and CDR2 FYNNEI. The CDR3 DNA is TGTGCCAGCCACCCCGGGGTGAACACTGAAGCTTTCTTT. Residues: CASHPGVNTEAFF.

This clonotype was detected many times. This chain uses TRBV5-1 with TRBJ2-1; perhaps TRBD2 as D (6 bases). Germline V lookup: CDR1 SGHRS, CDR2 YFSETQ. With 3 bases removed from V and 10 bases from J, the gap between germline ends came to 17 bases. This CDR3 has 14 amino acids. In DNA, the CDR3 is TGCGCCAGCAGCTCCGGGACTCTTCCAGCGGAGCAGTTCTTC. It is translated as CASSSGTLPAEQFF.

In regard to this clonotype: A much larger clone lies a single base off, so this may be a read error. The V gene is TRBV28, the J gene TRBJ2-3; the D gene is possibly TRBD1 (6 bases). CDR3 size: 14 residues. Germline V lookup: CDR1 MDHEN, CDR2 SYDVKM. The CDR3 DNA reads as TGTGCCAGCAGTTTAACGGGGACAACAGGTACGCAGTATTTT. It specifies CASSLTGTTGTQYF.

This clonotype came up many times. The gene calls are TRBV3-1 and TRBJ1-2, with D perhaps TRBD1 (5 bases). V shed 3 bases and J shed 4 bases, with 9 bases lying between them. CDR3 length: 13 residues. Germline V lookup: CDR1 LGHDT, CDR2 YNNKEL (reference sequence). The CDR3 is CASSQRGTYGYTF. The DNA of the CDR3 is TGTGCCAGCAGCCAGAGGGGAACCTATGGCTACACCTTC.

This clonotype was observed at least ten times. The chain employs TRBV5-1 and TRBJ2-5; 12 bases fit TRBD1. From germline, CDR1 is SGHRS and CDR2 YFSETQ. J lost 4 bases, V lost 0 bases, and 7 bases had no gene match. The CDR3 consists of 17 residues. The CDR3 region has the DNA TGCGCCAGCAGCTTGGGGGGACAGGGGGCAAGCCGAGAGACCCAGTACTTC. This encodes CASSLGGQGASRETQYF.

This clonotype occurred many times. The chain uses TRBV10-2 and TRBJ1-2; 8 nucleotides align to TRBD1. The CDR3 is made up of 15 amino acids. The J segment lost 0 bases and the V segment lost 4 bases, leaving 4 bases of the junction unmatched. The V gene's germline CDR1 is WSHSY and CDR2 SAAADI. Here the CDR3 reads CASSVTGGTNYGYTF. CDR3 bases: TGCGCCAGCAGTGTTACAGGGGGAACTAACTATGGCTACACCTTC.

This chain uses TRBV5-6 with TRBJ2-3; D is uncertain. Germline assignment: CDR1 SGHDT and CDR2 YYEEEE. The CDR3 loop spans 12 amino acids. The V end was cut by 0 bases, the J end by 4 bases, with 3 bases between. Here the CDR3 reads CASSLASDTQYF. CDR3 nucleotide sequence: TGTGCCAGCAGCTTGGCCTCAGATACGCAGTATTTT.

This clonotype has a count of ten or more. The rearrangement joins TRBV29-1 to TRBJ2-3; TRBD1 matches at 7 bases. This CDR3 has 16 residues. Unmatched junction bases numbered 10, after V lost 2 bases and J lost 2 bases. CDR1 is SQVTM, CDR2 ANQGSEA, per germline. Here the CDR3 reads CSVERTGDDPTDTQYF. CDR3 sequence (DNA): TGCAGCGTTGAAAGAACAGGGGACGATCCCACAGATACGCAGTATTTT.

This clonotype was counted between two and nine times. This rearrangement joins TRBV5-5 to TRBJ1-1; weak D call: TRBD1 (6 bases). The V gene lost 5 bases and the J gene lost 0 bases, with 17 bases spanning the gap. This CDR3 has 16 amino acids. The germline CDR1 and CDR2 sequences are SGHKS and YYEKEE (reference sequence). This chain's CDR3 is CASSSGADYVNTEAFF. Here the CDR3 DNA reads TGTGCCAGCAGTTCGGGGGCAGACTACGTGAACACTGAAGCTTTCTTT.